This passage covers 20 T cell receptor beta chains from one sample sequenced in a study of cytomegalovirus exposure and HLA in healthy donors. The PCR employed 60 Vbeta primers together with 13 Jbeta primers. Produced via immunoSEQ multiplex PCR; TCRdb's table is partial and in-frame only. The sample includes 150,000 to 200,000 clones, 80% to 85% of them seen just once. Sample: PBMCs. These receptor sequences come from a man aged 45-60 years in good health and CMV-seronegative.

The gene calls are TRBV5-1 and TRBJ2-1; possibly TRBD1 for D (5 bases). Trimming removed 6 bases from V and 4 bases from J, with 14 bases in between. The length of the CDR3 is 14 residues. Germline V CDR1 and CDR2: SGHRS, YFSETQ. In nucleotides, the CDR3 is TGCGCCAGCACCCAGGGTGGGGTATACAATGAGCAGTTCTTC. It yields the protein CASTQGGVYNEQFF.

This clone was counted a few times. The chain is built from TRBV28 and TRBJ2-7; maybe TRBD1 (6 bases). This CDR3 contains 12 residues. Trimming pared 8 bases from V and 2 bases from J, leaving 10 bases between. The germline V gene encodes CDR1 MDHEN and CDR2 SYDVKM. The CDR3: CASRDTAYEQYF. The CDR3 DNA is TGTGCCAGCCGGGACACAGCCTACGAGCAGTACTTC.

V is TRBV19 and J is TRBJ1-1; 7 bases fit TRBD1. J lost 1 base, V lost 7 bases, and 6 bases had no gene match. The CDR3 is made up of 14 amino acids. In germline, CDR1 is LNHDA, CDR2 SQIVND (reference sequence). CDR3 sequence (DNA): TGTGCCAGTACCGATGGACAGGCGAACACTGAAGCTTTCTTT. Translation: CASTDGQANTEAFF.

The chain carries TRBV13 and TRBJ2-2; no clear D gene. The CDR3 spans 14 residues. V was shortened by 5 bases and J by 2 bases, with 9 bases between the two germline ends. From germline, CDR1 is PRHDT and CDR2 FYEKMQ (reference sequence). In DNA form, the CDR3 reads TGTGCCAGCAGCCAGTGGCAAAACACCGGGGAGCTGTTTTTT. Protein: CASSQWQNTGELFF. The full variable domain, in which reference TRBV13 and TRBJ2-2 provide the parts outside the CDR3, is AAGVIQSPRHLIKEKRETATLKCYPIPRHDTVYWYQQGPGQDPQFLISFYEKMQSDKGSIPDRFSAQQFSDYHSELNMSSLELGDSALYFCASSQWQNTGELFFGEGSRLTVL.

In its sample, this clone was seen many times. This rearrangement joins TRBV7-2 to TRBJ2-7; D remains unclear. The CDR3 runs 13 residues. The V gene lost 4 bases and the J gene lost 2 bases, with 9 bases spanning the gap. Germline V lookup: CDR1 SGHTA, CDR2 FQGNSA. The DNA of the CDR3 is TGTGCCAGCAGCTCCTCCGTAACCTACGAGCAGTACTTC. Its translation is CASSSSVTYEQYF.

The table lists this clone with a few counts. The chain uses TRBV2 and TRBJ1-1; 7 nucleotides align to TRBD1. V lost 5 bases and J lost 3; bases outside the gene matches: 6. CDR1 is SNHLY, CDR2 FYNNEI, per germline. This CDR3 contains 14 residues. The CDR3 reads CASSIQGLDTEAFF. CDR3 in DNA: TGTGCCAGCAGTATACAGGGGCTGGACACTGAAGCTTTCTTT.

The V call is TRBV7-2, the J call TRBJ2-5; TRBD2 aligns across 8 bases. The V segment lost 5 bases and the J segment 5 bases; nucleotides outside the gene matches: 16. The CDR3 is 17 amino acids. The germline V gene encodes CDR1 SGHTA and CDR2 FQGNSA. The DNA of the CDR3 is TGTGCCAGCAGCCCCCTAGGTGTAACGGGGGGGCCGGAGACCCAGTACTTC. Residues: CASSPLGVTGGPETQYF.

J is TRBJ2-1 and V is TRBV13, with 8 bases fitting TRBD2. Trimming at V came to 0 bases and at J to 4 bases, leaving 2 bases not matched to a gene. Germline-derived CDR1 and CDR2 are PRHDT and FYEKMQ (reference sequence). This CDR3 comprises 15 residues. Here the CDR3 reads CASSLGLAGYNEQFF. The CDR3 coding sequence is TGTGCCAGCAGCTTAGGGCTAGCGGGTTACAATGAGCAGTTCTTC.

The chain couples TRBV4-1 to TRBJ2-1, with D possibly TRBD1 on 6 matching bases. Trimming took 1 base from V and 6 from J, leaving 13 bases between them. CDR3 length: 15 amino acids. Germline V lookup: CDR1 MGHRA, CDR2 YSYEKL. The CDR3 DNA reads TGCGCCAGCAGCCAAGTGGGACAATATAGCAATGAGCAGTTCTTC. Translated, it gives CASSQVGQYSNEQFF.

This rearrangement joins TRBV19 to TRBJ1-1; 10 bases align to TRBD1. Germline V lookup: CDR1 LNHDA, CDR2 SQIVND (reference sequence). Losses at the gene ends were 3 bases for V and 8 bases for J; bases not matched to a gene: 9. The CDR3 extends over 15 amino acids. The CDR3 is CASSMVDRGPAEAFF. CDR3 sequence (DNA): TGTGCCAGTAGTATGGTAGACAGGGGGCCCGCAGAAGCTTTCTTT.

CDR3 loop: CASSSTGAEAGANVLTF. The CDR3 bases are TGTGCCAGCAGCTCGACAGGGGCTGAGGCTGGGGCCAACGTCCTGACTTTC. V usage is TRBV7-3 and J usage is TRBJ2-6; 8 bases align to TRBD1. In germline, CDR1 is SGHTA, CDR2 FQGTGA. The V and J ends lost 4 bases and 2 bases, in that order; junction bases with no gene match: 7. The CDR3 has 17 residues.

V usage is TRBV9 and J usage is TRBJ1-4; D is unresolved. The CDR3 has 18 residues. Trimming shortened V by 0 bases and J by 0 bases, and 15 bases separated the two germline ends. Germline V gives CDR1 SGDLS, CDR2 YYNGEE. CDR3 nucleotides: TGTGCCAGCAGCGTAGGCCCAGGCCCCCACACAACTAATGAAAAACTGTTTTTT. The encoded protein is CASSVGPGPHTTNEKLFF.

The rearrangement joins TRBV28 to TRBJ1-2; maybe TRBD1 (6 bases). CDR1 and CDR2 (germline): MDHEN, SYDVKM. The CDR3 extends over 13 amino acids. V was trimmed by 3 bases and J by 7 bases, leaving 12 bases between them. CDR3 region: CASSLTGQGGYTF. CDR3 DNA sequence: TGTGCCAGCAGTTTGACAGGTCAGGGTGGCTACACCTTC.

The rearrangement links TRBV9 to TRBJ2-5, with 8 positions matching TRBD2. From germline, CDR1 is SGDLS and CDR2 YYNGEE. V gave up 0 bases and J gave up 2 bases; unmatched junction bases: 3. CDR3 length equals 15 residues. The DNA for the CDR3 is TGTGCCAGCAGCGTAGGGGTAGCGGGACAAGAGACCCAGTACTTC. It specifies CASSVGVAGQETQYF.

The CDR3 sequence is CASSLSRWGQGYHEQYF. CDR3 coding DNA: TGTGCCAGCAGTTTATCCCGGTGGGGACAGGGATACCACGAGCAGTACTTC. The rearrangement joins TRBV28 to TRBJ2-7; 9 positions match TRBD1. Germline trimming cut 1 base from V and 5 bases from J; bases unmatched to any gene: 12. The CDR3 spans 17 residues. Germline V gene data show CDR1 as MDHEN and CDR2 as SYDVKM.

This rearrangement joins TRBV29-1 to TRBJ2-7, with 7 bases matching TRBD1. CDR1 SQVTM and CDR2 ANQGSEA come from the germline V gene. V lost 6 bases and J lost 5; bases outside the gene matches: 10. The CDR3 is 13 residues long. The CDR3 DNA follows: TGCAGCGTGGGGGCGAGGGGGCGAAACGAGCAGTACTTC. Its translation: CSVGARGRNEQYF.

In nucleotides, the CDR3 is TGTGCCAGCAGCTCCCTACAGGGGGAAGGTTACGAGCAGTACTTC. It translates to CASSSLQGEGYEQYF. The chain employs TRBV9 and TRBJ2-7; 8 bases are shared with TRBD1. The J segment lost 4 bases and the V segment lost 4 bases, leaving 10 bases of the junction unmatched. The germline gives CDR1 SGDLS, CDR2 YYNGEE. The CDR3 spans 15 residues.

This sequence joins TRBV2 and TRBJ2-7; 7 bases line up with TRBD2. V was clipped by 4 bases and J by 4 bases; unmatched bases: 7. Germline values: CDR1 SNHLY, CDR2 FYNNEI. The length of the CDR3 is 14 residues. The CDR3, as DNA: TGTGCCAGCAGTGCCGGCGGGAGTAGGTACGAGCAGTACTTC. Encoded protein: CASSAGGSRYEQYF. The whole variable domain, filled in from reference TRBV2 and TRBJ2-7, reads EPEVTQTPSHQVTQMGQEVILRCVPISNHLYFYWYRQILGQKVEFLVSFYNNEISEKSEIFDDQFSVERPDGSNFTLKIRSTKLEDSAMYFCASSAGGSRYEQYFGPGTRLTVT.

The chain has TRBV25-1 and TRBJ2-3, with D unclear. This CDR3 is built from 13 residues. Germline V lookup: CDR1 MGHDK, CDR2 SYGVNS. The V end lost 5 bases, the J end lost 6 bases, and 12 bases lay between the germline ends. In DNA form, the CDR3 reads TGTGCCAGCAGTCCAAAACCCGGGGATACGCAGTATTTT. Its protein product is CASSPKPGDTQYF.

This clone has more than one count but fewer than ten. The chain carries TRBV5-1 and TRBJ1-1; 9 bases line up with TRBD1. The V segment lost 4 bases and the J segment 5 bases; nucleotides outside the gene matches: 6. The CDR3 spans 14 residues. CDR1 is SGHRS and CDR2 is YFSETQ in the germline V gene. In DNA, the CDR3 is TGCGCCAGCAGCAAGGGACAGGGAGAGACTGAAGCTTTCTTT. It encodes CASSKGQGETEAFF. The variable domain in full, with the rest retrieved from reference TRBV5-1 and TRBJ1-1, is KAGVTQTPRYLIKTRGQQVTLSCSPISGHRSVSWYQQTPGQGLQFLFEYFSETQRNKGNFPGRFSGRQFSNSRSEMNVSTLELGDSALYLCASSKGQGETEAFFGQGTRLTVV.